This section outlines one T cell receptor beta chain sequence together with its context. The CDR3 extends over 16 amino acids. The ends lost 2 bases at V and 4 bases at J; junction bases unmatched: 6. Germline assignment: CDR1 SGDLS and CDR2 YYNGEE. The protocol was immunoSEQ multiplex PCR, while the TCRdb copy is restricted to in-frame clones and leaves out a portion. The sample carries fewer than 400,000 clones, just over 85% recorded once. The treatment was: 15 to 20 received Ad26.COV2.S at low or high dose, single or two shots; several received placebo; per-sample allocation not given. Sampling was performed 63 days after the first vaccine or placebo injection. The individual, an adult aged 18-55 years, was a donor in Boston. These data are taken from a study of Ad26.COV2.S vaccination and SARS-CoV-2 variants. About the research overall: Enrolled in COV1001, the donor was in the Ad26.COV2.S trial arm, which received the vaccine.

The receptor comes from a person between 18 and 65 years old who received the Ad26.COV2.S COVID-19 vaccine or a placebo. The sample consisted of peripheral blood, taken in a trial of Ad26.COV2.S vaccine versus placebo. The chain links TRBV9 to TRBJ2-3; 11 bases agree with TRBD2. The CDR3 DNA follows: TGTGCCAGCAGCGTCCCTCTTAGCGGGGGGGCAGATACGCAGTATTTT. The encoded protein is CASSVPLSGGADTQYF. The full variable domain, rest sourced from reference TRBV9 and TRBJ2-3, is DSGVTQTPKHLITATGQRVTLRCSPRSGDLSVYWYQQSLDQGLQFLIQYYNGEERAKGNILERFSAQQFPDLHSELNLSSLELGDSALYFCASSVPLSGGADTQYFGPGTRLTVL.